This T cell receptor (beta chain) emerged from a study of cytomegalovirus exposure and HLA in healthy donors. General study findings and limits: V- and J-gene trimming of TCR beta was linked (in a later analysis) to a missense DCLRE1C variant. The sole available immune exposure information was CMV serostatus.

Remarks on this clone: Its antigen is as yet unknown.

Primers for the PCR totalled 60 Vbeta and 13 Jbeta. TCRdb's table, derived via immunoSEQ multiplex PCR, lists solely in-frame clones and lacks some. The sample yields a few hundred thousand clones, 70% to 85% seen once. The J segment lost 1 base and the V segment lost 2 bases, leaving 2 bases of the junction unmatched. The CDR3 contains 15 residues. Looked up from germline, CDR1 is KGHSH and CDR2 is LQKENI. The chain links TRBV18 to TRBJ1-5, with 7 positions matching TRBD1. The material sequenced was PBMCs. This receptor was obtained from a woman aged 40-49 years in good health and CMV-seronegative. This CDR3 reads CASSPAGGSNQPQHF. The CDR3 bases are TGTGCCAGCTCACCAGCAGGGGGAAGCAATCAGCCCCAGCATTTT. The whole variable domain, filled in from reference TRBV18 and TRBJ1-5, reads NAGVMQNPRHLVRRRGQEARLRCSPMKGHSHVYWYRQLPEEGLKFMVYLQKENIIDESGMPKERFSAEFPKEGPSILRIQQVVRGDSAAYFCASSPAGGSNQPQHFGDGTRLSIL.